This T cell receptor (beta chain) emerged from a study of OX40 agonist ivuxolimab in advanced cancers. For the study at large: Ivuxolimab, an agonistic anti-OX40 (CD134) antibody, was given to patients. Cohort: 82.7% men, mean age around 60, aged about 20 to 85.

Whole-study findings and limits: More expanded clones were found, on average, in CD8+ than in CD4+ T cells. In the expanded peripheral T cells, antigen specificity was never determined.

The CDR3 has 15 residues. Germline V CDR1 and CDR2: KGHSH, LQKENI. Trimming shortened V by 6 bases and J by 0 bases, and 11 bases separated the two germline ends. Only in-frame clones appear in the TCRdb table, and some are missing; sequencing was by immunoSEQ multiplex PCR. The table records approximately 70,000 clones, nearly 90% of them present only once. In the case of this clone: As yet, its antigen is unknown.

This rearrangement joins TRBV18 to TRBJ1-4, with D unresolved. The specimen was CD4+ or CD8+ T cells sorted from blood, collected in a trial of the OX40 agonist ivuxolimab. The source of this sequence is an adult with an advanced solid tumor such as melanoma, head and neck, liver or kidney cancer. In nucleotides, the CDR3 is TGTGCCAGCTCCCCGAGTACGTCAACTAATGAAAAACTGTTTTTT. It codes for CASSPSTSTNEKLFF.